Listed below are T cell receptor beta chains from one sample, sequenced in a study of vaccination and CD4 T cells after COVID-19. These receptors lack a known antigen. TCRdb recomputed calls from the PCR reads with MiXCR, one row per CDR3 protein. The table has 15,000 to 20,000 distinct CDR3 sequences, over 55% seen once. Sequenced sample: CD4+ T cells from blood, cultured in vitro. The source is a human donor who had recovered from COVID-19. Both conserved end residues are part of each CDR3. Fields, in order: J gene, clone size, V gene, D gene, CDR3 protein, CDR3 DNA. A D gene is named only where the DNA matches it firmly. Some rows mark clone size as missing; the rest say once, few, many or name a class of expanded clone.

TRBJ1-1 NA TRBV7-9 TRBD1 CASSRQGALHDEAFF TGTGCCAGCAGCCGACAGGGGGCCCTTCATGATGAAGCTTTCTTT
TRBJ1-6 few TRBV7-8 NA CASSFSNSPLHF TGTGCCAGCAGCTTCTCCAATTCACCCCTCCACTTT
TRBJ1-1 NA TRBV19 TRBD1 CASSRGGMNTEAFF TGTGCCAGTAGTCGAGGGGGCATGAACACTGAAGCTTTCTTT
TRBJ2-7 NA TRBV7-2 NA CASSRSGSGYEQYF TGTGCCAGCAGCCGTTCTGGTTCCGGCTACGAGCAGTACTTC
TRBJ2-5 once TRBV27 NA CASSSVRGRETQYF TGTGCCAGCAGTTCCGTCAGGGGTAGAGAGACCCAGTACTTC
TRBJ2-7 NA TRBV20-1 NA CSARDPLRGQYF TGCAGTGCTAGAGACCCCTTGCGGGGGCAGTACTTC
TRBJ2-5 NA TRBV28 NA CASSPARRETQYF TGTGCCAGCAGCCCCGCCCGACGGGAGACCCAGTACTTC
TRBJ2-1 NA TRBV6-5 TRBD2 CASSYEAGSEQFF TGTGCCAGCAGTTATGAAGCGGGAAGTGAGCAGTTCTTC
TRBJ2-5 NA TRBV7-9 NA CASSFNVGSGAQETQYF TGTGCCAGCAGCTTCAATGTAGGGTCAGGGGCCCAAGAGACCCAGTACTTC
TRBJ1-2 NA TRBV6-2/TRBV6-3 NA CASSTTGVASYGYTF TGTGCCAGCAGCACCACCGGAGTAGCAAGCTATGGCTACACCTTC
TRBJ1-3 NA TRBV20-1 NA CSATGWAEGNTIYF TGCAGTGCTACCGGTTGGGCCGAAGGAAACACCATATATTTT
TRBJ2-1 NA TRBV19 TRBD2 CASSMGGRHNEQFF TGTGCCAGTAGTATGGGCGGGAGGCACAATGAGCAGTTCTTC
TRBJ2-3 NA TRBV7-9 NA CASRTTGRPDTQYF TGTGCCAGCAGGACGACAGGCCGCCCGGATACGCAGTATTTT
TRBJ2-3 NA TRBV20-1 NA CSASRSPHEDTQYF TGCAGTGCTAGTCGATCCCCTCATGAAGATACGCAGTATTTT
TRBJ1-1 once TRBV20-1 NA CSARNQGYAFF TGCAGTGCTAGGAATCAGGGGTACGCTTTCTTT
TRBJ2-5 few TRBV27 NA CASSTDLKETQYF TGTGCCAGCAGTACAGACTTAAAGGAGACCCAGTACTTC
TRBJ1-5 few TRBV6-2/TRBV6-3 TRBD1 CASSLTGGGQPQHF TGTGCCAGCAGTCTTACAGGGGGCGGCCAGCCCCAGCATTTT
TRBJ1-6 NA TRBV10-3 NA CAISEPRSDSPLHF TGTGCCATCAGTGAGCCCCGATCCGATTCACCCCTCCACTTT
TRBJ1-1 once TRBV7-2 NA CASSPLAGSTEAFF TGTGCCAGCAGCCCCCTTGCCGGGAGCACTGAAGCTTTCTTT
TRBJ1-5 NA TRBV20-1 TRBD1 CSAMGQDNQPQHF TGCAGTGCTATGGGACAGGACAATCAGCCCCAGCATTTT
TRBJ1-1 few TRBV2 TRBD1 CASSPDRAWGTEAFF TGTGCCAGCAGTCCAGACAGGGCTTGGGGCACTGAAGCTTTCTTT
TRBJ2-3 few TRBV3-1 TRBD2 CASSGLAGSTDTQYF TGTGCCAGCAGCGGCCTAGCGGGTAGCACAGATACGCAGTATTTT
TRBJ2-1 NA TRBV6-1 NA CASSLDSYNEQFF TGTGCCAGCAGCCTCGACTCCTACAATGAGCAGTTCTTC
TRBJ1-4 NA TRBV20-1 TRBD1 CSARGNRGGEKLFF TGCAGTGCTAGGGGAAACAGGGGCGGTGAAAAACTGTTTTTT
TRBJ1-1 few TRBV6-2/TRBV6-3 TRBD1 CASSYSPGQGTEAFF TGTGCCAGCAGTTACTCTCCCGGACAGGGGACTGAAGCTTTCTTT
TRBJ2-1 NA TRBV24-1 NA CATSDPRRGQPRALFF TGTGCCACCAGTGATCCCCGCCGCGGACAGCCCCGAGCTTTGTTCTTC
TRBJ2-5 NA TRBV20-1 NA CSARNGERSQETQYF TGCAGTGCTAGAAACGGAGAACGGTCCCAAGAGACCCAGTACTTC
TRBJ1-5 NA TRBV28 NA CASSENLGQPQHF TGTGCCAGCAGCGAGAACTTAGGTCAGCCCCAGCATTTT
TRBJ1-2 NA TRBV20-1 NA CSAKVGAANYGYTF TGCAGTGCGAAAGTGGGGGCAGCTAACTATGGCTACACCTTC
TRBJ2-6 NA TRBV27 TRBD2 CASSLRGDPGANVLTF TGTGCCAGCAGTTTACGGGGGGACCCTGGGGCCAACGTCCTGACTTTC
TRBJ1-1 NA TRBV19 NA CASSIRKGSLAFF TGTGCCAGTAGTATTCGAAAGGGGTCGTTAGCTTTCTTT
TRBJ2-3 once TRBV20-1 NA CSASRRGDTQYF TGCAGTGCTAGCCGGCGGGGAGATACGCAGTATTTT
TRBJ1-2 few TRBV7-8 TRBD1 CASSLGQGLRYTF TGTGCCAGCAGCTTAGGACAGGGCCTGAGATACACCTTC
TRBJ2-1 NA TRBV7-9 NA CASSPRPRTGNEQFF TGTGCCAGCAGCCCCCGGCCCCGAACCGGTAATGAGCAGTTCTTC
TRBJ1-2 few TRBV25-1 NA CASGVPGVTYGYTF TGTGCCAGCGGAGTACCAGGGGTAACGTATGGCTACACCTTC
TRBJ1-1 NA TRBV6-1 NA CASSPAAKGKMNTEAFF TGTGCCAGCAGTCCCGCCGCAAAAGGAAAGATGAACACTGAAGCTTTCTTT
TRBJ1-2 NA TRBV29-1 NA CSVEDSQTGYTF TGCAGCGTTGAAGATTCCCAAACGGGCTACACCTTC
TRBJ1-2 few TRBV20-1 TRBD1 CSALTGGDGYTF TGCAGTGCCCTGACAGGGGGAGATGGCTACACCTTC
TRBJ2-1 NA TRBV7-2 NA CASSLGEYRGNEQFF TGTGCCAGCAGCTTAGGCGAGTATAGGGGCAATGAGCAGTTCTTC
TRBJ1-1 medium-sized TRBV7-3 NA CASSPYLNTEAFF TGTGCCAGCAGCCCCTATTTGAACACTGAAGCTTTCTTT
TRBJ1-5 NA TRBV6-2/TRBV6-3 TRBD1 CASSPDRYQPQHF TGTGCCAGCAGCCCGGACAGGTACCAGCCCCAGCATTTT
TRBJ1-2 NA TRBV6-5 NA CASSYSIGKEYGYTF TGTGCCAGCAGTTACTCGATCGGGAAGGAATATGGCTACACCTTC
TRBJ1-3 NA TRBV7-2 NA CASSFSGNTIYF TGTGCCAGCAGCTTCTCTGGAAACACCATATATTTT
TRBJ1-1 NA TRBV12-3/TRBV12-4 TRBD1 CASRTQGSYTEAFF TGTGCCAGCAGGACACAGGGGTCTTACACTGAAGCTTTCTTT
TRBJ1-1 once TRBV6-2/TRBV6-3 NA CASSYGGAGRGTEAFF TGTGCCAGCAGTTACGGTGGGGCCGGACGCGGGACTGAAGCTTTCTTT
TRBJ2-3 few TRBV6-1 NA CASRRSGRTDTQYF TGTGCCAGCAGGCGCAGCGGGCGCACAGATACGCAGTATTTT
TRBJ2-1 few TRBV7-9 NA CASSLSGTHNNEQFF TGTGCCAGCAGCTTATCAGGTACACACAACAATGAGCAGTTCTTC
TRBJ2-2 once TRBV7-3 TRBD2 CASSPGLAGGRTGELFF TGTGCCAGCAGCCCAGGGCTAGCGGGAGGGAGGACCGGGGAGCTGTTTTTT
TRBJ1-5 few TRBV27 TRBD1 CASSLLGQGVQPQHF TGTGCCAGCAGTTTATTGGGACAGGGGGTTCAGCCCCAGCATTTT
TRBJ2-3 NA TRBV20-1 NA CSGPRAGADTQYF TGCAGTGGTCCCAGGGCTGGGGCAGATACGCAGTATTTT
TRBJ2-7 NA TRBV6-1 NA CASIGTSSYEQYF TGTGCCAGCATAGGGACGAGCTCCTACGAGCAGTACTTC
TRBJ1-3 once TRBV28 TRBD1 CASSETGTGNTIYF TGTGCCAGCAGTGAGACAGGGACTGGAAACACCATATATTTT
TRBJ1-2 NA TRBV28 TRBD1 CASRTGQGNYGYTF TGTGCCAGCAGGACCGGACAGGGGAACTATGGCTACACCTTC
TRBJ1-5 NA TRBV20-1 NA CSARFNLAGLSQPQHF TGCAGTGCTAGGTTTAATTTGGCAGGGTTGAGTCAGCCCCAGCATTTT
TRBJ1-2 few TRBV7-9 NA CASSLVQRLGYTF TGTGCCAGCAGCTTAGTACAGAGGCTTGGCTACACCTTC
TRBJ2-7 NA TRBV7-9 NA CASSPSGSFYEQYF TGTGCCAGCAGCCCCAGTGGGAGCTTTTACGAGCAGTACTTC
TRBJ1-5 few TRBV10-1 TRBD1 CASSPRDRGNQSQHF TGCGCCAGCAGCCCGAGGGACAGGGGTAATCAGTCCCAGCATTTT